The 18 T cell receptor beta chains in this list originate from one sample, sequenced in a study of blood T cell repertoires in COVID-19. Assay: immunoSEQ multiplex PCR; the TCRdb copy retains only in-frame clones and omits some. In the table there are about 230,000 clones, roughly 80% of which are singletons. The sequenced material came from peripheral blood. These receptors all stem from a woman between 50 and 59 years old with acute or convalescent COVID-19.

The CDR3 DNA follows: TGTGCCAGCAGGACAGGGGGCCAAGAGACCCAGTACTTC. This encodes CASRTGGQETQYF. V gene TRBV7-2 combines with J gene TRBJ2-5; 9 bases line up with TRBD1. The CDR3 is made up of 13 amino acids. J gave up 1 base and V 6 bases, and 0 bases lay outside the gene matches. CDR1 and CDR2 from the germline V gene are SGHTA and FQGNSA. The variable domain in full, with the rest retrieved from reference TRBV7-2 and TRBJ2-5, is GAGVSQSPSNKVTEKGKDVELRCDPISGHTALYWYRQSLGQGLEFLIYFQGNSAPDKSGLPSDRFSAERTGGSVSTLTIQRTQQEDSAVYLCASRTGGQETQYFGPGTRLLVL.

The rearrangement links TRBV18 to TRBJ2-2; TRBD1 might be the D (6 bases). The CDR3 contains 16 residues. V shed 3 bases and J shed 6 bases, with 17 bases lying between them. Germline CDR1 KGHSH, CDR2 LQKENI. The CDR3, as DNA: TGTGCCAGCTCACCCCGGGACACCGCATCTTCCGGGGAGCTGTTTTTT. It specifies CASSPRDTASSGELFF.

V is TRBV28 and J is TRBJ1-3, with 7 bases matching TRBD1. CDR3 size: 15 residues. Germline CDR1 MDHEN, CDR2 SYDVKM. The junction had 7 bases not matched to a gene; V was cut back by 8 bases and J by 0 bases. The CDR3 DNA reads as TGTGCCAGCGCGGCCAGGGGGACCTCTGGAAACACCATATATTTT. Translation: CASAARGTSGNTIYF.

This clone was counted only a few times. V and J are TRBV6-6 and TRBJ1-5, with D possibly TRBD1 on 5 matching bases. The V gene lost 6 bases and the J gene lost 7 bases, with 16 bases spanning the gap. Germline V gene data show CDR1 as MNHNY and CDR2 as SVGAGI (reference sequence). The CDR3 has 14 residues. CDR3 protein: CASSPPGNYQPQHF. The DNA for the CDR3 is TGTGCCAGCAGCCCGCCAGGGAATTACCAGCCCCAGCATTTT.

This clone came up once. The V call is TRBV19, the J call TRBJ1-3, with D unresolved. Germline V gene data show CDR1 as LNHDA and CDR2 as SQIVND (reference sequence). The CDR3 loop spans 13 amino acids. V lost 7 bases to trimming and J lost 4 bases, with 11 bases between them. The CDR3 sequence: CASIQSYGNTIYF. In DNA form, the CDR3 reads TGTGCCAGTATCCAGTCTTACGGAAACACCATATATTTT. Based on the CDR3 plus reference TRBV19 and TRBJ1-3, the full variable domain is DGGITQSPKYLFRKEGQNVTLSCEQNLNHDAMYWYRQDPGQGLRLIYYSQIVNDFQKGDIAEGYSVSREKKESFPLTVTSAQKNPTAFYLCASIQSYGNTIYFGEGSWLTVV.

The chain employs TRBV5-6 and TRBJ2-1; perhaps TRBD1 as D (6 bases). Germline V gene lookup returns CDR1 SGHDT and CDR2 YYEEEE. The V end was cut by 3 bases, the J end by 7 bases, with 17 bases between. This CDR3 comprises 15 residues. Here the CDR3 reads CASSWTAQTLNEQFF. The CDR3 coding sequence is TGTGCCAGCAGCTGGACAGCTCAAACCCTGAATGAGCAGTTCTTC. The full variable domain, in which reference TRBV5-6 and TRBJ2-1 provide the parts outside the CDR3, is DAGVTQSPTHLIKTRGQQVTLRCSPKSGHDTVSWYQQALGQGPQFIFQYYEEEERQRGNFPDRFSGHQFPNYSSELNVNALLLGDSALYLCASSWTAQTLNEQFFGPGTRLTVL.

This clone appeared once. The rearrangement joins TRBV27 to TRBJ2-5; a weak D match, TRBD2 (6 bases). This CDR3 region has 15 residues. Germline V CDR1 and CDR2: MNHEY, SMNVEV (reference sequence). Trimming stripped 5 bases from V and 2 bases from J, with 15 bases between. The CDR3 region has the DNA TGTGCCAGCAGTGCCGGGGGTTGGGGGCAAGAGACCCAGTACTTC. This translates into CASSAGGWGQETQYF.

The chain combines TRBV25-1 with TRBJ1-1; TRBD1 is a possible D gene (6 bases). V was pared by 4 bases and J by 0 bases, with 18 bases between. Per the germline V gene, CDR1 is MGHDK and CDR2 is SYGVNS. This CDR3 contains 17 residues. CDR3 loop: CASSALWTDPMNTEAFF. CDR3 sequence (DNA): TGTGCCAGCAGTGCCTTGTGGACAGACCCCATGAACACTGAAGCTTTCTTT.

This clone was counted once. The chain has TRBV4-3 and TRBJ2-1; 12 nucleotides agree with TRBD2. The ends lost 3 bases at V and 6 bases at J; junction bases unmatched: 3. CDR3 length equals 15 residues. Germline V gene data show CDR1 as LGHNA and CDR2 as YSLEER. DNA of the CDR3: TGCGCCAGCAGCCATGGACTAGCGGGGATCAATGAGCAGTTCTTC. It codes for CASSHGLAGINEQFF.

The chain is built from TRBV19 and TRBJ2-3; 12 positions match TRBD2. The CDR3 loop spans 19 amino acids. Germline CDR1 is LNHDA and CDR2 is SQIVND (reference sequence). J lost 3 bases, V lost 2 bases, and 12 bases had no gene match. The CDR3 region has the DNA TGTGCCAGTAGTATATCGCTCTGGCTAGCGGGGGGGCGAACAGATACGCAGTATTTT. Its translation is CASSISLWLAGGRTDTQYF.

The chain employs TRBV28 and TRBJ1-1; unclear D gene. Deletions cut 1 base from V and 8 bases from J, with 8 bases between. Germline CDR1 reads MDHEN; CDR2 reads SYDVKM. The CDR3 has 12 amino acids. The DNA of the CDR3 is TGTGCCAGCAGTTTATCAGGCAGGGAAGCTTTCTTT. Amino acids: CASSLSGREAFF.

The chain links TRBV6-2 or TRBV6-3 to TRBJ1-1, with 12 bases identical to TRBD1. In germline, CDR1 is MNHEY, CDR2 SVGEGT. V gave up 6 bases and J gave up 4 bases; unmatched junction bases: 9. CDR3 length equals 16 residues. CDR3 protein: CASSRGQGAKGTEAFF. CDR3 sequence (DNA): TGTGCCAGCAGCCGGGGACAGGGGGCGAAAGGCACTGAAGCTTTCTTT.

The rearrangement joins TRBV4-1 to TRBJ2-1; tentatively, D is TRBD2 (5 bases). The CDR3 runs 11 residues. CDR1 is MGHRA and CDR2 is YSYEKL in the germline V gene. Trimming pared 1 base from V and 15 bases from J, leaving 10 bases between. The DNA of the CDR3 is TGCGCCAGCAGCCAAGGGTGGGAGACGTTCTTC. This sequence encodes CASSQGWETFF.

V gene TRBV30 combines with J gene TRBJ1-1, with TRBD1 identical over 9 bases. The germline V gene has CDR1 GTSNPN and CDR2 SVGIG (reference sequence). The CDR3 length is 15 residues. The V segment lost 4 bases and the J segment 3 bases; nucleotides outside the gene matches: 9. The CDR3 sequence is CAWMSQGARYTEAFF. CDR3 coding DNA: TGTGCCTGGATGTCACAGGGGGCGCGGTACACTGAAGCTTTCTTT.

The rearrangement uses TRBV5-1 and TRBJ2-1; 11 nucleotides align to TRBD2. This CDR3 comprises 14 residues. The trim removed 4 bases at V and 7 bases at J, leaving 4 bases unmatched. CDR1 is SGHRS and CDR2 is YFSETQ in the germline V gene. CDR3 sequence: CASSPLAGVNEQFF. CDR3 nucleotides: TGCGCCAGCAGCCCACTAGCGGGAGTTAATGAGCAGTTCTTC.

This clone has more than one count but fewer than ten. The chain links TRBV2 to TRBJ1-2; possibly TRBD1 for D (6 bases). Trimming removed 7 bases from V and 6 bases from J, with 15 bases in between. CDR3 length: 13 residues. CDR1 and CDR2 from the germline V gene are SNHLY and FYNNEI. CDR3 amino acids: CASKDLDRNGYTF. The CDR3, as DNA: TGTGCCAGCAAAGATCTCGACAGGAATGGCTACACCTTC.

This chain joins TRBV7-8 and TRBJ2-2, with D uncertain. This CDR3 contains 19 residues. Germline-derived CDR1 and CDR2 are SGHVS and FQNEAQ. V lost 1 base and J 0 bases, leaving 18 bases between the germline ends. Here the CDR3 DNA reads TGTGCCAGCAGCTTAGAACCTAGTCCCCTGCGCCCGAACACCGGGGAGCTGTTTTTT. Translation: CASSLEPSPLRPNTGELFF.

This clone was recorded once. The CDR3 DNA reads as TGCGCCAGCAGCCAAGATCGGGGGACAGGGCGGAACACCTTC. Translating it yields CASSQDRGTGRNTF. The chain is built from TRBV4-1 and TRBJ1-2; the match to TRBD1 covers 9 bases. Germline CDR1 MGHRA, CDR2 YSYEKL. Unmatched junction bases numbered 8, after V lost 0 bases and J lost 12 bases. The CDR3 runs to 14 residues.